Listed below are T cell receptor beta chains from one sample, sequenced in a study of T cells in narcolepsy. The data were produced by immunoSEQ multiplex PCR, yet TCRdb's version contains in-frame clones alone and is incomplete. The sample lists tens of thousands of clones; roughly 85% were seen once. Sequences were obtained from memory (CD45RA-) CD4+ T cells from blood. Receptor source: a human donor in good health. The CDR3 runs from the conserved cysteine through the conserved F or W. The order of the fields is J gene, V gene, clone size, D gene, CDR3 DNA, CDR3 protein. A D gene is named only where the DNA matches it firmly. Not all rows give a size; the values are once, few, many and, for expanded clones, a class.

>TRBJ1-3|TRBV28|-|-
TGTGCCAGCAGTTTAGCCGGGAGCTCTGGAAACACCATATATTTT
CASSLAGSSGNTIYF
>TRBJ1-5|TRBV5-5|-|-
TGTGCCAGCAGCTTGGTTCATTTCTGGCTGATTAGCAATCAGCCCCAGCATTTT
CASSLVHFWLISNQPQHF
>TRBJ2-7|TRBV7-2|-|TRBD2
TGTGCCAGCAGCTTAGCATTAGCGGGAGTCTACGAGCAGTACTTC
CASSLALAGVYEQYF
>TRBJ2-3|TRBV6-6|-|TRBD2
TGTGCCAGTCAGCGGGAGGGCCTTCCAGATACGCAGTATTTT
CASQREGLPDTQYF
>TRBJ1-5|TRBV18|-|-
TGTGCCAGCTCAGGGGATAGCAATCAGCCCCAGCATTTT
CASSGDSNQPQHF
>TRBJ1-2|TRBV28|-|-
TGTGCCAGCAGTATGACGGATCATCGGCTAAAAGGCTACACCTTC
CASSMTDHRLKGYTF
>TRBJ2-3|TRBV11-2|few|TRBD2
TGTGCCAGCAGCTTAATTGTTCCCGGCGGGAGTGGAGATACGCAGTATTTT
CASSLIVPGGSGDTQYF
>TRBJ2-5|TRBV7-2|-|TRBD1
TGTGCCAGCAGCAGGGACAGGCAAGAGACCCAGTACTTC
CASSRDRQETQYF
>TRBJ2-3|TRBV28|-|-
TGTGCCAGCAGTTTAAGTATTCCCCCAGATACGCAGTATTTT
CASSLSIPPDTQYF
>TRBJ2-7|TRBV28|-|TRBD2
TGTGCCAGCGGAAACCAGCGGGGGGTTTCCTACGAGCAGTACTTC
CASGNQRGVSYEQYF
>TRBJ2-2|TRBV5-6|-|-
TGTGCCAGCAGCGGAGGGGGAGGGGCGGCGGGAACCGGGGAGCTGTTTTTT
CASSGGGGAAGTGELFF
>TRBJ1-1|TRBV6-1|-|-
TGTGCCAGCACCCCCGGGACACTAACGAACACTGAAGCTTTCTTT
CASTPGTLTNTEAFF
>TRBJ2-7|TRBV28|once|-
TGTGCCAGCAGTCCGACTACCTACGAGCAGTACTTC
CASSPTTYEQYF
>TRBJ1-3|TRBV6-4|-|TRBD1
TGTGCCAGCAGCCCCGGGACAGGGGTGGCTCGTATGGGAAACACCATATATTTT
CASSPGTGVARMGNTIYF
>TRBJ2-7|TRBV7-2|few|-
TGTGCCAGCAGCTTAGAGTACCAGCGGTCCTCCTACGAGCAGTACTTC
CASSLEYQRSSYEQYF
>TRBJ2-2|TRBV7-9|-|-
TGTGCCAGCAGCTTAGCATCCGGCATGTGGGAGCTGTTTTTT
CASSLASGMWELFF
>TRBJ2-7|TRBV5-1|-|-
TGCGCCAGCAGCGACAGTGGCGAGCAGTACTTC
CASSDSGEQYF
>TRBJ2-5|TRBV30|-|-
TGTGCCTGGAGTGTACGACGGTTATTAGAGACCCAGTACTTC
CAWSVRRLLETQYF
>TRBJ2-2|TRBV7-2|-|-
TGTGCCAGCAGCTTAACCCACATGGGAACCACCGGGGAGCTGTTTTTT
CASSLTHMGTTGELFF
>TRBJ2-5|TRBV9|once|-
TGTGCCAGCAGCGTAGTGCCAGCGGCCCTTGAGACCCAGTACTTC
CASSVVPAALETQYF
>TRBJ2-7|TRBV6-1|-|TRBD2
TGTGCCAGCAGTGAAAGGGGAGGGTACTACGAGCAGTACTTC
CASSERGGYYEQYF
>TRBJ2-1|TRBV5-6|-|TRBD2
TGTGCCAGCAGCTTGGTGTCTAGCGGGAGGTCGAGCTCCTACAATGAGCAGTTCTTC
CASSLVSSGRSSSYNEQFF